This T cell receptor beta chain is from a study of blood T cells in healthy people across ages. The authors ran a second PCR of roughly 6 to 12 cycles using a sample-barcoded 5' primer and a J-beta primer mix. TCRdb reprocessed the 5' RACE reads via MiXCR and lists one record per CDR3 protein. Altogether around 870,000 distinct CDR3 sequences are present, 25% to 35% being singletons, with the ten largest covering around 16%. Trimming stripped 7 bases from V and 13 bases from J, with 20 bases between. This CDR3 spans 13 amino acids. The germline CDR1 and CDR2 sequences are MDHEN and SYDVKM. This clonotype has more than one count but fewer than ten. A much larger clone is a single base away; this may be a read error.

The receptor comes from a woman of 80 years or more in good health. The rearrangement uses TRBV28 and TRBJ2-1, with D possibly TRBD1 on 6 matching bases. Sequenced sample: blood. In nucleotides, the CDR3 is TGTGCCAGCACCCCTAGGGGGTCGGAGACCCAGTTCTTC. It is translated as CASTPRGSETQFF. Combining the CDR3 with reference TRBV28 and TRBJ2-1 gives the whole variable domain DVKVTQSSRYLVKRTGEKVFLECVQDMDHENMFWYRQDPGLGLRLIYFSYDVKMKEKGDIPEGYSVSREKKERFSLILESASTNQTSMYLCASTPRGSETQFFGPGTRLTVL.